This is a list of T cell receptor beta chains from one sample in a study of blood T cell repertoires in COVID-19. Repertoires were generated with immunoSEQ multiplex PCR, while TCRdb's copy carries only in-frame clones and drops some. The table records almost 400,000 clones, around 89% of them present only once. The material sequenced was PBMCs or T cells enriched from blood (not recorded which). The receptors shown here come from a woman between 25 and 40 years old with acute COVID-19. Both conserved end residues are part of each CDR3. D genes are given only for firm matches. Some rows have no size entry. The others give once, few or many, or a class for an expanded clone.

CDR3aa: CASGRLAGGDRSTDTQYF; CDR3nt: TGTGCCAGCGGTCGACTAGCGGGGGGGGATCGAAGCACAGATACGCAGTATTTT; abundance: NA; v_gene: TRBV2; d_gene: TRBD2; j_gene: TRBJ2-3; len: 18
CDR3aa: CASSFGLAITGELFF; CDR3nt: TGTGCCAGCAGCTTCGGACTAGCTATCACCGGGGAGCTGTTTTTT; abundance: once; v_gene: TRBV5-6; d_gene: TRBD2; j_gene: TRBJ2-2; len: 15
CDR3aa: CASSLRGQLNTEAFF; CDR3nt: TGTGCCAGCAGCCTCCGGGGACAGTTGAACACTGAAGCTTTCTTT; abundance: NA; v_gene: TRBV3-1/TRBV3-2; d_gene: TRBD1; j_gene: TRBJ1-1; len: 15
CDR3aa: CATSDSRQSGNTIYF; CDR3nt: TGTGCCACCAGTGATTCCCGACAGTCTGGAAACACCATATATTTT; abundance: few; v_gene: TRBV24-1; d_gene: NA; j_gene: TRBJ1-3; len: 15
CDR3aa: CASSLGQGIDTQYF; CDR3nt: TGTGCCAGCAGCTTGGGACAGGGTATAGATACGCAGTATTTT; abundance: NA; v_gene: TRBV7-3; d_gene: TRBD1; j_gene: TRBJ2-3; len: 14
CDR3aa: CASSQAPQGLESGNTIYF; CDR3nt: TGCGCCAGCAGCCAAGCCCCACAGGGCCTCGAGTCTGGAAACACCATATATTTT; abundance: NA; v_gene: TRBV4-1; d_gene: NA; j_gene: TRBJ1-3; len: 18
CDR3aa: CASSQTGVYEQYF; CDR3nt: TGTGCCAGCTCCCAGACAGGGGTCTACGAGCAGTACTTC; abundance: NA; v_gene: TRBV18; d_gene: TRBD1; j_gene: TRBJ2-7; len: 13
CDR3aa: CATSTNRGNYEQYF; CDR3nt: TGTGCCACCAGCACCAACAGGGGGAACTACGAGCAGTACTTC; abundance: NA; v_gene: TRBV15; d_gene: TRBD1; j_gene: TRBJ2-7; len: 14
CDR3aa: CASSYSSTGGPLSLEQYF; CDR3nt: TGTGCCAGCAGTTACTCGAGTACGGGGGGGCCCCTCTCTCTCGAGCAGTACTTC; abundance: NA; v_gene: TRBV6-2/TRBV6-3; d_gene: TRBD2; j_gene: TRBJ2-7; len: 18
CDR3aa: CASSGRGQSATNEKLFF; CDR3nt: TGTGCCAGCAGTGGGCGGGGACAGAGTGCAACTAATGAAAAACTGTTTTTT; abundance: NA; v_gene: TRBV6-1; d_gene: TRBD1; j_gene: TRBJ1-4; len: 17
CDR3aa: CASSFGSGGPAYEQFF; CDR3nt: TGCGCCAGCAGCTTCGGTAGCGGGGGGCCTGCTTATGAGCAGTTCTTC; abundance: NA; v_gene: TRBV5-1; d_gene: TRBD2; j_gene: TRBJ2-1; len: 16
CDR3aa: CATAGTEDQETQYF; CDR3nt: TGTGCCACCGCCGGGACAGAAGACCAAGAGACCCAGTACTTC; abundance: NA; v_gene: TRBV15; d_gene: TRBD1; j_gene: TRBJ2-5; len: 14
CDR3aa: CATQGSYNSPLHF; CDR3nt: TGTGCCACCCAGGGCTCCTATAATTCACCCCTCCACTTT; abundance: NA; v_gene: TRBV19; d_gene: NA; j_gene: TRBJ1-6; len: 13
CDR3aa: CASSLLSGEKLFF; CDR3nt: TGTGCCAGCAGCCTCCTCTCGGGGGAAAAACTGTTTTTT; abundance: NA; v_gene: TRBV7-9; d_gene: NA; j_gene: TRBJ1-4; len: 13
CDR3aa: CASSHPLSDTQYF; CDR3nt: TGTGCCAGCTCCCACCCCCTATCGGATACGCAGTATTTT; abundance: NA; v_gene: TRBV9; d_gene: NA; j_gene: TRBJ2-3; len: 13
CDR3aa: CASTTGTILTEAFF; CDR3nt: TGTGCCAGCACCACCGGGACAATTCTCACTGAAGCTTTCTTT; abundance: NA; v_gene: TRBV6-6; d_gene: NA; j_gene: TRBJ1-1; len: 14
CDR3aa: CASGHYEQYF; CDR3nt: TGTGCCAGCGGCCACTACGAGCAGTACTTC; abundance: NA; v_gene: TRBV6-5; d_gene: NA; j_gene: TRBJ2-7; len: 10
CDR3aa: CASSLGTYTDTQYF; CDR3nt: TGCGCCAGCAGCTTGGGAACCTACACAGATACGCAGTATTTT; abundance: NA; v_gene: TRBV5-1; d_gene: NA; j_gene: TRBJ2-3; len: 14
CDR3aa: CASSVRDRAMNTEAFF; CDR3nt: TGTGCCAGCAGCGTCCGGGACAGGGCCATGAACACTGAAGCTTTCTTT; abundance: NA; v_gene: TRBV9; d_gene: TRBD1; j_gene: TRBJ1-1; len: 16
CDR3aa: CAISGQSDNSPLHF; CDR3nt: TGTGCCATCAGTGGACAGTCCGATAATTCACCCCTCCACTTT; abundance: NA; v_gene: TRBV10-3; d_gene: NA; j_gene: TRBJ1-6; len: 14